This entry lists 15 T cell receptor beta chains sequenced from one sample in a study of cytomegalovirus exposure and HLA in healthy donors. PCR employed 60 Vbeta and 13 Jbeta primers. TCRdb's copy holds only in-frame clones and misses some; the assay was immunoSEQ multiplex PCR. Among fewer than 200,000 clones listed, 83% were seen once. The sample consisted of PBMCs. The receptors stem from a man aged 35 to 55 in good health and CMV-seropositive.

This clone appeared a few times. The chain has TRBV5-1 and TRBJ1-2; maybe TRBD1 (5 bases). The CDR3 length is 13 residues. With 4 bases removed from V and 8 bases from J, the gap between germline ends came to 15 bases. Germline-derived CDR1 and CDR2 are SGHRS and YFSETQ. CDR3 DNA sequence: TGCGCCAGCAGCCTACAGGTATCGGCGGGCTACACCTTC. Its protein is CASSLQVSAGYTF.

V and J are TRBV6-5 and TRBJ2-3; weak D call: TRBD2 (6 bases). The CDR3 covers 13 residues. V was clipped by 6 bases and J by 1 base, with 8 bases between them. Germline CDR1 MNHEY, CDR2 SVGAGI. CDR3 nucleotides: TGTGCCAGCAGAGGGACTCGCACAGATACGCAGTATTTT. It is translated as CASRGTRTDTQYF.

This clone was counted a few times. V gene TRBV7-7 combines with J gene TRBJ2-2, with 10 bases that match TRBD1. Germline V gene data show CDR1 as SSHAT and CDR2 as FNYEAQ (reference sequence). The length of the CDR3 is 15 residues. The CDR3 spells CASSAGTGETGELFF. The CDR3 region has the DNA TGTGCTAGCTCCGCGGGGACAGGGGAGACCGGGGAGCTGTTTTTT.

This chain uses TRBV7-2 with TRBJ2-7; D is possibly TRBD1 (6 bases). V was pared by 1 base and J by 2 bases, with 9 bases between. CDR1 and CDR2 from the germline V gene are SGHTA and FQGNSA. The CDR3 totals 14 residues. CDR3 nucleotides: TGTGCCAGCAGCTTAGTGGACAGTACCTACGAGCAGTACTTC. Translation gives CASSLVDSTYEQYF.

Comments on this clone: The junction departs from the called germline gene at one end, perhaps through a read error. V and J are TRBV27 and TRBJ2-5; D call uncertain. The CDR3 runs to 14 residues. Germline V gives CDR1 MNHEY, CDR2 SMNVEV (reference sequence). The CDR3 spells CAGSGRGNQETQYF. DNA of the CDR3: TGTGCCGGCAGTGGAAGAGGCAACCAAGAGACCCAGTACTTC.

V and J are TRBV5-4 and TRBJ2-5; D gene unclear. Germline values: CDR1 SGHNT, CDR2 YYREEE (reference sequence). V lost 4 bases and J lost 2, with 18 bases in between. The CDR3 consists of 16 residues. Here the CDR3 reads CASSGMTLFGQETQYF. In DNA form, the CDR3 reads TGTGCCAGCAGCGGAATGACTTTGTTTGGACAAGAGACCCAGTACTTC.

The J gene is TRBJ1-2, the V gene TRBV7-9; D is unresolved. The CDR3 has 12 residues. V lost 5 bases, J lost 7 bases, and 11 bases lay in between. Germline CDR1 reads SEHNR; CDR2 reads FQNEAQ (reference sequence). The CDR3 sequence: CASSTTSGGYTF. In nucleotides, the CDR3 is TGTGCCAGCAGCACAACCTCGGGTGGCTACACCTTC.

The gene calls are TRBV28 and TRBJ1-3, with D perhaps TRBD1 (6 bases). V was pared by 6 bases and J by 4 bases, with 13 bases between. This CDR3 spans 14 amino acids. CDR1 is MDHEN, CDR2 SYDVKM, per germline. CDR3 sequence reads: CASSPYRAGNTIYF. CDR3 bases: TGTGCCAGCAGCCCCTACAGGGCCGGAAACACCATATATTTT. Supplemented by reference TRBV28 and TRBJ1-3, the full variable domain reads DVKVTQSSRYLVKRTGEKVFLECVQDMDHENMFWYRQDPGLGLRLIYFSYDVKMKEKGDIPEGYSVSREKKERFSLILESASTNQTSMYLCASSPYRAGNTIYFGEGSWLTVV.

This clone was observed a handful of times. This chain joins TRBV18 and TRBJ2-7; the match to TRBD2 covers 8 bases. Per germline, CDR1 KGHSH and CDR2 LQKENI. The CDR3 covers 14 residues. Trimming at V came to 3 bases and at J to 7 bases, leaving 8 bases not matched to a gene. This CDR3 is CASSPQAGVGEQYF. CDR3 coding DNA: TGTGCCAGCTCACCCCAAGCGGGAGTCGGGGAGCAGTACTTC.

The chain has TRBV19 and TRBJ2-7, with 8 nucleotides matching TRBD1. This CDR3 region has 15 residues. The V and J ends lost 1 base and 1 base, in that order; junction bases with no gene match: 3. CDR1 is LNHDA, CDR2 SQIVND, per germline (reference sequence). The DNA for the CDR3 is TGTGCCAGTAGTATAGGGACAGGGAGTTCCTACGAGCAGTACTTC. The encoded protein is CASSIGTGSSYEQYF.

CDR3 DNA: TGTGCCAGCAGCTACATAGACAGGTCCTACGAGCAGTACTTC. It encodes CASSYIDRSYEQYF. The chain is built from TRBV5-6 and TRBJ2-7; a weak D match, TRBD1 (6 bases). From germline, CDR1 is SGHDT and CDR2 YYEEEE. There are 14 residues in the CDR3. Between the trimmed V and J ends, which lost 3 bases and 1 base, there was a span of 11 bases.

CDR3 sequence reads: CASSEVELETQYF. CDR3 nucleotide sequence: TGTGCCAGCAGTGAGGTGGAGCTAGAGACCCAGTACTTC. This chain connects TRBV2 to TRBJ2-5; no clear D gene. V was cut by 3 bases and J by 4 bases, with 9 bases left in between. This CDR3 region has 13 residues. Germline V gives CDR1 SNHLY, CDR2 FYNNEI.

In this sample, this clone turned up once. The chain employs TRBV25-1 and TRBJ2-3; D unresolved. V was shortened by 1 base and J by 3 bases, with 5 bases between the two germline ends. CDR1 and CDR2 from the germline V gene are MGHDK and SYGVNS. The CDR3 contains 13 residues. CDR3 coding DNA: TGTGCCAGCAGTGAATTTAATACAGATACGCAGTATTTT. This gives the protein CASSEFNTDTQYF.

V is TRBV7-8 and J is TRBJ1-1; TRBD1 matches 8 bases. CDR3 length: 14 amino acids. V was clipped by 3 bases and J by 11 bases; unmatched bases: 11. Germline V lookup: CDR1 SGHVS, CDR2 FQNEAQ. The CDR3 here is CASSLTGDNRLAFF. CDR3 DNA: TGTGCCAGCAGCTTGACAGGGGATAATAGGTTGGCTTTCTTT.

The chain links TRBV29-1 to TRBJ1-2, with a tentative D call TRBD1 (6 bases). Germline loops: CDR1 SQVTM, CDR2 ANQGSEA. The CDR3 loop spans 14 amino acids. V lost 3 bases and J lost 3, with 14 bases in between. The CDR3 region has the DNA TGCAGCGTTGAGGGGGGCGGGGGCGACTATGGCTACACCTTC. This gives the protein CSVEGGGGDYGYTF.